This T cell receptor (beta chain) emerged from a study of cytomegalovirus exposure and HLA in healthy donors. The PCR used 60 Vbeta and 13 Jbeta primers. Sequencing used immunoSEQ multiplex PCR; TCRdb keeps in-frame clones, though not all of them. Of 90,000 or so clones in the sample, about 80% are singletons; the top ten hold approximately 30%. General study findings and limits: Indistinguishability led to the exclusion of some V segments, TRBV6-2 and TRBV6-3 included. A missense DCLRE1C variant was associated with V- and J-gene trimming of TCR beta chains in a later analysis, and an independent cohort replicated the association.

CDR1 SGHRS and CDR2 YFSETQ come from the germline V gene. The CDR3 totals 14 residues. Trimming pared 0 bases from V and 6 bases from J, leaving 12 bases between. Worth noting for this clone: Its antigen is not identified.

The chain joins TRBV5-1 to TRBJ1-2, with D unclear. The sequenced material came from PBMCs. The origin of this receptor is a man aged 50 or older in good health and CMV-seropositive. In DNA form, the CDR3 reads TGCGCCAGCAGCTTGGAATCGCCGCGGGATGGCTACACCTTC. Translated: CASSLESPRDGYTF.